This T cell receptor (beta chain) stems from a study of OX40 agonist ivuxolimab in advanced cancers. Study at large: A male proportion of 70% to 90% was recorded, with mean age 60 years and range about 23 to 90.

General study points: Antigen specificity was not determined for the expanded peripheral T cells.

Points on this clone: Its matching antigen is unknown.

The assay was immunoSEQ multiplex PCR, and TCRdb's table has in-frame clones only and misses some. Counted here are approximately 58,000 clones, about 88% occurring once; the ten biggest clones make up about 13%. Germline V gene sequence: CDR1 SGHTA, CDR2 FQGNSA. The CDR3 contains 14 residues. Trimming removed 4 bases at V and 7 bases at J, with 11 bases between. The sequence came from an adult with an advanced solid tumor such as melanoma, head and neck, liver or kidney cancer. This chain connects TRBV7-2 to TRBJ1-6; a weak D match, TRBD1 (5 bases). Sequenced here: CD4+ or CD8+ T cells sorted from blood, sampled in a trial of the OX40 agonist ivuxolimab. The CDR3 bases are TGTGCCAGCAGCTCCCAAGGGACGAATTCACCCCTCCACTTT. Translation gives CASSSQGTNSPLHF.